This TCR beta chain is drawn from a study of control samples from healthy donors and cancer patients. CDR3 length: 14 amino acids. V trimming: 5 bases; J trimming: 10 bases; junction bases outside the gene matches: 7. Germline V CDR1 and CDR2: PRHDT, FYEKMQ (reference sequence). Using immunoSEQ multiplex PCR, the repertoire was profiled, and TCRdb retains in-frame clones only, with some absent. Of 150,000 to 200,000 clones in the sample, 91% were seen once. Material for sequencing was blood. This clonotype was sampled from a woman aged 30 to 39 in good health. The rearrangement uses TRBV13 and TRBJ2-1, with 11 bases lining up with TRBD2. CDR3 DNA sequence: TGTGCCAGCAGCGCCGGGACTAGCGGCTTGGAGCAGTTCTTC. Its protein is CASSAGTSGLEQFF.